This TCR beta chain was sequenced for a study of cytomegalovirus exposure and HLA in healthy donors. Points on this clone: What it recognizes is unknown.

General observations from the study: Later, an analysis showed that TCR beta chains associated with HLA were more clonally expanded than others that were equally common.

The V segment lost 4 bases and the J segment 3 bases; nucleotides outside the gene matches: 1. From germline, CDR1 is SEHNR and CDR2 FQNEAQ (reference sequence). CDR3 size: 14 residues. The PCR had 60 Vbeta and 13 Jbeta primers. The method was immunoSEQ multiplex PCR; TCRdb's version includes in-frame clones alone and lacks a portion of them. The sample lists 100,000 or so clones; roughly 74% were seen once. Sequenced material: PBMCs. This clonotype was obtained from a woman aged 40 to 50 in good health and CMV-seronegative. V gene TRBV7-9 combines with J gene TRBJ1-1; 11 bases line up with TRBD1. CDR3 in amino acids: CASSWGQGDTEAFF. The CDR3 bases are TGTGCCAGCAGCTGGGGACAGGGGGACACTGAAGCTTTCTTT. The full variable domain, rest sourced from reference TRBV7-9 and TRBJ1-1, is DTGVSQNPRHKITKRGQNVTFRCDPISEHNRLYWYRQTLGQGPEFLTYFQNEAQLEKSRLLSDRFSAERPKGSFSTLEIQRTEQGDSAMYLCASSWGQGDTEAFFGQGTRLTVV.